This T cell receptor (beta chain) was observed in a study of blood T cell repertoires in COVID-19. About the research overall: Sites in the United States, Italy and Spain provided acute and convalescent COVID-19 samples. In each case, the material was cDNA or gDNA derived from T cells, B-cell-depleted T cells, or PBMCs.

Under the authors' procedure: The authors estimated nucleated cell counts from reference gene primer amplification. Sequenced by immunoSEQ multiplex PCR; TCRdb stores in-frame clones only, minus some. V and J calls and clone size are those listed in that table; D and trimming were worked out from the DNA. In the table there are fewer than 100,000 clones, roughly 82% of which are singletons. The material sequenced was peripheral blood. This TCR was sampled from a man aged 50 to 60 with acute or convalescent COVID-19.

The chain's CDR3 is CASSVEGGRETQYF. The CDR3 coding sequence is TGTGCCAGCAGCGTAGAAGGGGGCCGAGAGACCCAGTACTTC. The chain is built from TRBV9 and TRBJ2-5; 7 positions match TRBD1. V dropped 0 bases and J dropped 4; count of bases not matched to a gene: 3. The CDR3 sequence is 14 residues long. Germline V gene data show CDR1 as SGDLS and CDR2 as YYNGEE.